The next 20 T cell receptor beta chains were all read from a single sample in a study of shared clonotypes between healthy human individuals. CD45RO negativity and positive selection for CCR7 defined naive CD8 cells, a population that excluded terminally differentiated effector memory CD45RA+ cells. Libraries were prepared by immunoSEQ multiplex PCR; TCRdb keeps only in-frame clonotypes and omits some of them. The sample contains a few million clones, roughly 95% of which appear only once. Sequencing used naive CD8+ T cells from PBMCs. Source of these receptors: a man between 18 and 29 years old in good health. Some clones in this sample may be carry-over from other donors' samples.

In DNA, the CDR3 is TGTGCCAGTAGTTTATTCATTTCGGGACTTCACTACGAGCAGTACTTC. Its protein product is CASSLFISGLHYEQYF. The rearrangement links TRBV19 to TRBJ2-7, with TRBD2 as a possible D gene (6 bases). Germline V gene lookup returns CDR1 LNHDA and CDR2 SQIVND (reference sequence). V was clipped by 5 bases and J by 3 bases, with 20 bases between them. The CDR3 is 16 residues long. The whole variable domain, remainder taken from reference TRBV19 and TRBJ2-7, is DGGITQSPKYLFRKEGQNVTLSCEQNLNHDAMYWYRQDPGQGLRLIYYSQIVNDFQKGDIAEGYSVSREKKESFPLTVTSAQKNPTAFYLCASSLFISGLHYEQYFGPGTRLTVT.

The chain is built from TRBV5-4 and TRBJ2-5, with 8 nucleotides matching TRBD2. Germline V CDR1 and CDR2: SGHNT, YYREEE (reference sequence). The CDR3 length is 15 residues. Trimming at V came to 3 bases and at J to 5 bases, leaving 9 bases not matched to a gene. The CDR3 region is CASSSREGSWETQYF. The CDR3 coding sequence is TGTGCCAGCAGCTCCCGGGAGGGGAGTTGGGAGACCCAGTACTTC.

CDR3 sequence reads: CASGPTTDTQYF. The CDR3 region has the DNA TGTGCCAGCGGACCGACGACAGATACGCAGTATTTT. The chain recombines TRBV5-6 with TRBJ2-3, with D unresolved. Germline CDR1 reads SGHDT; CDR2 reads YYEEEE. The V end lost 7 bases, the J end lost 3 bases, and 9 bases lay between the germline ends. The length of the CDR3 is 12 residues.

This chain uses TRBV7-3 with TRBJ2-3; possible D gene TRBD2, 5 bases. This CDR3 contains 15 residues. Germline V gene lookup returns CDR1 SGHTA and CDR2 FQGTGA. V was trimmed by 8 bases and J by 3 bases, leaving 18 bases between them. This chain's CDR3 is CASARSGTLTDTQYF. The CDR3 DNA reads TGTGCCAGCGCGAGGAGCGGAACTTTAACAGATACGCAGTATTTT. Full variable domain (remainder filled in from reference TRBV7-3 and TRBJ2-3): GAGVSQTPSNKVTEKGKYVELRCDPISGHTALYWYRQSLGQGPEFLIYFQGTGAADDSGLPNDRFFAVRPEGSVSTLKIQRTERGDSAVYLCASARSGTLTDTQYFGPGTRLTVL.

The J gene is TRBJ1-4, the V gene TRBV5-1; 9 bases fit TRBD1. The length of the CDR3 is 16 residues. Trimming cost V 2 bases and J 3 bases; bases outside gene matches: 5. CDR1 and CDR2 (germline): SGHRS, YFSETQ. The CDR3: CASSLWTGAPNEKLFF. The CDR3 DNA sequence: TGCGCCAGCAGCTTATGGACAGGGGCCCCTAATGAAAAACTGTTTTTT.

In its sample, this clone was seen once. As DNA, the CDR3 is TGTGCCAGCAGTTCTATGGGCGCTCTGAACACTGAAGCTTTCTTT. Its protein product is CASSSMGALNTEAFF. The V call is TRBV27, the J call TRBJ1-1; D not resolved. The V gene's germline CDR1 is MNHEY and CDR2 SMNVEV (reference sequence). The CDR3 is 15 amino acids. V shed 4 bases and J shed 0 bases, with 12 bases lying between them.

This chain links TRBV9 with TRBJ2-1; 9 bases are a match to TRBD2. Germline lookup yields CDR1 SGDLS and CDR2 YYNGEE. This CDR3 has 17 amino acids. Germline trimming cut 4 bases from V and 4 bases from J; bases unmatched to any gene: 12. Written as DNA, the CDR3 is TGTGCCAGCAGCCCCCCTCGTACTAGCGGGCTGTACAATGAGCAGTTCTTC. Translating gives CASSPPRTSGLYNEQFF.

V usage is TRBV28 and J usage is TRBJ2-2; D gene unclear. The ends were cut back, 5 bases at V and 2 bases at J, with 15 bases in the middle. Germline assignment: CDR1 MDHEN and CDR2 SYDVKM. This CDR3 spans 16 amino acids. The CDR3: CASSPEDGSNTGELFF. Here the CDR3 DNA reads TGTGCCAGCAGTCCCGAGGACGGCTCAAACACCGGGGAGCTGTTTTTT.

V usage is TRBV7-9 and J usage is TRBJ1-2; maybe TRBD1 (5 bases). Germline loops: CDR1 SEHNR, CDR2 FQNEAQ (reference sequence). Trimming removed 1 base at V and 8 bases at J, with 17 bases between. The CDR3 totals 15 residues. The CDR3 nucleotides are TGTGCCAGCAGCTTAGTCTATGGGGGAAGCGACGGCTACACCTTC. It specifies CASSLVYGGSDGYTF.

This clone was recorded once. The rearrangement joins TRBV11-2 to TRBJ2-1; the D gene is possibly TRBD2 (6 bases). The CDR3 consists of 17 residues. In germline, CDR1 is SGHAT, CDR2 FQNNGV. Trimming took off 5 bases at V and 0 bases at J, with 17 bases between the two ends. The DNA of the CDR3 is TGTGCCAGCAGCCTTCGTTTGATAGCGGACTCCTACAATGAGCAGTTCTTC. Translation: CASSLRLIADSYNEQFF.

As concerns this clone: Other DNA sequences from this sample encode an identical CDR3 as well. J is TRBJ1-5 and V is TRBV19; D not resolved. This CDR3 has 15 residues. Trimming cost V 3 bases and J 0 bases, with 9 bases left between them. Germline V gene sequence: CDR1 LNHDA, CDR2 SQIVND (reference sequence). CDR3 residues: CASSMTPYSNQPQHF. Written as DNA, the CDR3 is TGTGCCAGTAGTATGACACCTTATAGCAATCAGCCCCAGCATTTT. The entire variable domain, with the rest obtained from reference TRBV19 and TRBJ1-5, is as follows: DGGITQSPKYLFRKEGQNVTLSCEQNLNHDAMYWYRQDPGQGLRLIYYSQIVNDFQKGDIAEGYSVSREKKESFPLTVTSAQKNPTAFYLCASSMTPYSNQPQHFGDGTRLSIL.

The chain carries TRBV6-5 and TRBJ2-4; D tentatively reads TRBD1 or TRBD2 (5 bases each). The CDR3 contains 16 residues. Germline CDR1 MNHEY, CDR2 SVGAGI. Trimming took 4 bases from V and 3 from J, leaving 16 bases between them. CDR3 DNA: TGTGCCAGCAGTTCGGCCCTTCGAGGGGTCAAAAACATTCAGTACTTC. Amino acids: CASSSALRGVKNIQYF.

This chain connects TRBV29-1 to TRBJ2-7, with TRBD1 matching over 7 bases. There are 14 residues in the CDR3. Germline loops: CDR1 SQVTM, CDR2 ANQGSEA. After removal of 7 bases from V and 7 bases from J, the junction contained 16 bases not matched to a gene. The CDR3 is CSAIPGQLSEEQYF. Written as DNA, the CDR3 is TGCAGCGCTATTCCGGGACAGTTGTCTGAGGAGCAGTACTTC.

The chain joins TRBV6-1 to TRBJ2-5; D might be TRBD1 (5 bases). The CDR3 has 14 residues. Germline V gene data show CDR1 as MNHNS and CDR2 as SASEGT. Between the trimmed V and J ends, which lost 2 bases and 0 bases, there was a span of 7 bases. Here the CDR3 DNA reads TGTGCCAGCAGTGAAAGGACAAACCAAGAGACCCAGTACTTC. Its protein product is CASSERTNQETQYF.

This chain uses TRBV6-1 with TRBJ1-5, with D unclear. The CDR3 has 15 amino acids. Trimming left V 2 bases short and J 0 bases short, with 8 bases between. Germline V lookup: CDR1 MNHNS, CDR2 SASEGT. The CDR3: CASSEWRNSNQPQHF. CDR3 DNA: TGTGCCAGCAGTGAATGGCGGAATAGCAATCAGCCCCAGCATTTT.

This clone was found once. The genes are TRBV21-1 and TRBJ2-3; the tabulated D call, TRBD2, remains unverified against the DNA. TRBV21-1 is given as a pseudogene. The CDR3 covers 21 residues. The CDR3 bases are TGTGCCAGCAGCAAAGCCGGCACGGCCGGGAGGGCTTACATAGGCACAGATACGCAGTATTTT. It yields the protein CASSKAGTAGRAYIGTDTQYF.

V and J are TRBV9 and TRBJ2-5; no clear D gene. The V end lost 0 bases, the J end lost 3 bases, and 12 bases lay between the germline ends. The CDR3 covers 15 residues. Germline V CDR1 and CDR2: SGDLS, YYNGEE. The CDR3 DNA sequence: TGTGCCAGCAGCGTAGATGGAACATACGAAGAGACCCAGTACTTC. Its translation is CASSVDGTYEETQYF. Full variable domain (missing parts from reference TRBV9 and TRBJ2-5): DSGVTQTPKHLITATGQRVTLRCSPRSGDLSVYWYQQSLDQGLQFLIQYYNGEERAKGNILERFSAQQFPDLHSELNLSSLELGDSALYFCASSVDGTYEETQYFGPGTRLLVL.

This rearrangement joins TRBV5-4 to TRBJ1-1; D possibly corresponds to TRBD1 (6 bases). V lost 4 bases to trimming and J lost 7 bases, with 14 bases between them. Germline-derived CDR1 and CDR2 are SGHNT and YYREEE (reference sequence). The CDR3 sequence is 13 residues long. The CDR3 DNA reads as TGTGCCAGCAGCCTAGAAACAGGGAGTGAAGCTTTCTTT. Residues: CASSLETGSEAFF.

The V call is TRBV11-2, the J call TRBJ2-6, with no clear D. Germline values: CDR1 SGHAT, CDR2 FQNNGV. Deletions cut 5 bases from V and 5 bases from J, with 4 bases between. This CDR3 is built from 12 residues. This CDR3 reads CASSPRANVLTF. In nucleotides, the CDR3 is TGTGCCAGCAGCCCGCGGGCCAACGTCCTGACTTTC.

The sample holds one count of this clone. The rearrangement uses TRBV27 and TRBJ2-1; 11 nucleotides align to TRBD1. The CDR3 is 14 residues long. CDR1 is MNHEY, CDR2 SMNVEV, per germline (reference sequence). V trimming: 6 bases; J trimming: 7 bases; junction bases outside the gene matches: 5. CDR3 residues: CASRGQGAGNEQFF. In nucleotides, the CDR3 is TGTGCCAGCAGAGGACAGGGGGCGGGTAATGAGCAGTTCTTC.